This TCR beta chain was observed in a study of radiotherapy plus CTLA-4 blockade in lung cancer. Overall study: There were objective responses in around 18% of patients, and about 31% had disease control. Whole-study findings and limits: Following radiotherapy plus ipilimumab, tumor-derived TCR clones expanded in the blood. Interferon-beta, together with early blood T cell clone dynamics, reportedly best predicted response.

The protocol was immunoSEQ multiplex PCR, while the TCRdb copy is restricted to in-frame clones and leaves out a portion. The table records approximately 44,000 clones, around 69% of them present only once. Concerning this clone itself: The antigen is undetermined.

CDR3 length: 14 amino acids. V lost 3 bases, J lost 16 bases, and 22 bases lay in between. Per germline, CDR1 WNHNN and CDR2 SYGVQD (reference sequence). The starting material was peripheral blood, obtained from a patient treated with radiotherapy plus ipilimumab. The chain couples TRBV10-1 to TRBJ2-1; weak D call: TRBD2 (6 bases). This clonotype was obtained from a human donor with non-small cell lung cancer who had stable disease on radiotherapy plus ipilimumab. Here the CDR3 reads CASSDEVGGDPVFF. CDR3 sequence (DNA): TGCGCCAGCAGTGATGAGGTCGGCGGGGACCCGGTCTTCTTC.